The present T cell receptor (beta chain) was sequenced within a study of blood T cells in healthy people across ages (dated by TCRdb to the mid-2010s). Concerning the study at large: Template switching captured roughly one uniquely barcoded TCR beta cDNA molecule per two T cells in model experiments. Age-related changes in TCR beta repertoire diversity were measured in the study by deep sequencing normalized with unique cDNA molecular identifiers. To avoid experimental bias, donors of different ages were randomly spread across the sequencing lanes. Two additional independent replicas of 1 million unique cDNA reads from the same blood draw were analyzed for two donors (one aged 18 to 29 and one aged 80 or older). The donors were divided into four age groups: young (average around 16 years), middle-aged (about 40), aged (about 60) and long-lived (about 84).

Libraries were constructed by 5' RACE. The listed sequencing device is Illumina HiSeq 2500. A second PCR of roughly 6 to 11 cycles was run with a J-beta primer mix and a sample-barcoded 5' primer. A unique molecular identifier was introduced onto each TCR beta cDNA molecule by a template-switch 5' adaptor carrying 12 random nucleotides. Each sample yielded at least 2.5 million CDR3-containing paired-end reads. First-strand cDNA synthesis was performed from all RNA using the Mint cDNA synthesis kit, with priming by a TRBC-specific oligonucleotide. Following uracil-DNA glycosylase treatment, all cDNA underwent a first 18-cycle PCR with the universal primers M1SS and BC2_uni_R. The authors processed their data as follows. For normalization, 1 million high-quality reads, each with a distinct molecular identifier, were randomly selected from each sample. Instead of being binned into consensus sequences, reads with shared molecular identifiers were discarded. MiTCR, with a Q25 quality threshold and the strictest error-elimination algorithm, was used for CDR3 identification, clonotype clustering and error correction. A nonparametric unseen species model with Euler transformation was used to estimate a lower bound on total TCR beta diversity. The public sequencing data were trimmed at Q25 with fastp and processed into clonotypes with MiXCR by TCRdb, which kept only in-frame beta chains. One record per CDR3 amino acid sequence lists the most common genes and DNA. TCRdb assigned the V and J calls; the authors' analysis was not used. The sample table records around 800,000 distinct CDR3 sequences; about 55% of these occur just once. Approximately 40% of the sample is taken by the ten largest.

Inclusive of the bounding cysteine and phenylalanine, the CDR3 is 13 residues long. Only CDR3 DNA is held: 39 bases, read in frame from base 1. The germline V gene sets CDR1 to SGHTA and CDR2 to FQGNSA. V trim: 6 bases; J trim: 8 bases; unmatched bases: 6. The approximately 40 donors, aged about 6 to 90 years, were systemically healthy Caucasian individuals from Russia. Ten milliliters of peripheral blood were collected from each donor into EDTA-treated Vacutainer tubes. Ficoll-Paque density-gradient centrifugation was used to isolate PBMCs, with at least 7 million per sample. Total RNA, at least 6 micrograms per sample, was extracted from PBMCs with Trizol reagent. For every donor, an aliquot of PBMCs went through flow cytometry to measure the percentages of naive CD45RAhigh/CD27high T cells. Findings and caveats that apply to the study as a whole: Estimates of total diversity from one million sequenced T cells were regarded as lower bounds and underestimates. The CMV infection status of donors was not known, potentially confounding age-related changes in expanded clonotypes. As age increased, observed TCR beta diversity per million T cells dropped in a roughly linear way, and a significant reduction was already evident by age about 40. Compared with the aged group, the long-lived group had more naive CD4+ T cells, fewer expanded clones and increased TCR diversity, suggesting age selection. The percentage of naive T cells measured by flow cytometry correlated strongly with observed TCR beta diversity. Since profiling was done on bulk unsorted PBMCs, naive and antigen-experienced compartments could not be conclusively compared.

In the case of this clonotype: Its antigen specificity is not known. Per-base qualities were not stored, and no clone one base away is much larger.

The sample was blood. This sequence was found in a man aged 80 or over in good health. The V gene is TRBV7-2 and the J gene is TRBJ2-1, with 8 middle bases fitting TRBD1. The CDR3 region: CASSNGQGYEQFF. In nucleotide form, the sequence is TGTGCCAGCAGTAATGGACAGGGATATGAGCAGTTCTTC.